This T cell receptor beta chain was documented in a study of blood T cell repertoires in COVID-19. One Seattle source followed patients from active infection through their disease course. The V gene's germline CDR1 is SGHRS and CDR2 YFSETQ. The CDR3 length is 14 residues. Losses at the gene ends were 3 bases for V and 4 bases for J; bases not matched to a gene: 5. In the original processing: Amplified reference gene primers provided the basis for estimating nucleated cell counts. The protocol was immunoSEQ multiplex PCR, while the TCRdb copy is restricted to in-frame clones and leaves out a portion. That table is the source of V, J and clone size, and D and trimming were worked out from the DNA. The repertoire has around 290,000 clones, roughly nine tenths of them found once; the top ten carry around 2.2%.

The chain couples TRBV5-1 to TRBJ2-7; 9 bases are a match to TRBD1. The sample taken for sequencing was peripheral blood. The sequence was collected from a woman aged 25 to 39 with COVID-19, enrolled during active disease. CDR3 in amino acids: CASSSDRGGYEQYF. The CDR3 DNA reads TGCGCCAGCAGCTCGGACAGGGGCGGGTACGAGCAGTACTTC.